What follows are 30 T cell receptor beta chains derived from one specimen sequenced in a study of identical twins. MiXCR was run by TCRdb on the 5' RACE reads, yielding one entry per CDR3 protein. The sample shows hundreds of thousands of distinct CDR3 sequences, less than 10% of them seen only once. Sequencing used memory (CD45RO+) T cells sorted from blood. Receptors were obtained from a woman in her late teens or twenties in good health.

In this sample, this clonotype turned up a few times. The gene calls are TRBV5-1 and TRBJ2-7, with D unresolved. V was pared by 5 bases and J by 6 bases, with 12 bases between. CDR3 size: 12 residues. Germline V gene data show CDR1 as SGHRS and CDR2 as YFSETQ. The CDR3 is CASSTTDGEQYF. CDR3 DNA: TGCGCCAGCAGTACGACCGACGGCGAGCAGTACTTC. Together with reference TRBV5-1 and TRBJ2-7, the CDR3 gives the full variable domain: KAGVTQTPRYLIKTRGQQVTLSCSPISGHRSVSWYQQTPGQGLQFLFEYFSETQRNKGNFPGRFSGRQFSNSRSEMNVSTLELGDSALYLCASSTTDGEQYFGPGTRLTVT.

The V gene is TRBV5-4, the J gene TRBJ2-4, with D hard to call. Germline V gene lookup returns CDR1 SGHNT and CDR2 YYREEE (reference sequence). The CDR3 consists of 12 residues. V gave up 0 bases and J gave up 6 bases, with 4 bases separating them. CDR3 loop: CASSLDRNIQYF. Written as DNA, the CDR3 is TGTGCCAGCAGCTTGGACAGAAACATTCAGTACTTC. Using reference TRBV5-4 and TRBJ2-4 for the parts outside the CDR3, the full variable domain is ETGVTQSPTHLIKTRGQQVTLRCSSQSGHNTVSWYQQALGQGPQFIFQYYREEENGRGNFPPRFSGLQFPNYSSELNVNALELDDSALYLCASSLDRNIQYFGAGTRLSVL.

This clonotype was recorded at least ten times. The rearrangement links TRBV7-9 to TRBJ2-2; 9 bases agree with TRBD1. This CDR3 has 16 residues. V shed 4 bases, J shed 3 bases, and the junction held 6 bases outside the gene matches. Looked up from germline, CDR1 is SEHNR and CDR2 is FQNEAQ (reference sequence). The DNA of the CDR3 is TGTGCCAGCAGCTCCCACAGGGGGCCGGACACCGGGGAGCTGTTTTTT. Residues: CASSSHRGPDTGELFF.

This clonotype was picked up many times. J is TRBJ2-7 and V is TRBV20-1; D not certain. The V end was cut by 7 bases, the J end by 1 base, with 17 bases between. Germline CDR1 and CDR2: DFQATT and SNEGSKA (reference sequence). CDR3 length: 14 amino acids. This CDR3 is CSVLTRGESYEQYF. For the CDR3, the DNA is TGCAGTGTCCTAACTCGCGGAGAGTCCTACGAGCAGTACTTC.

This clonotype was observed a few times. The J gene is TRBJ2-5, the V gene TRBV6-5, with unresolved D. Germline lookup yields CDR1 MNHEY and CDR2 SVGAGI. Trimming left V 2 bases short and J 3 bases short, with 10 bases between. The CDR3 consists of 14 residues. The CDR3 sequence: CASSYPRSKETQYF. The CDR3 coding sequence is TGTGCCAGCAGTTACCCCCGGTCCAAAGAGACCCAGTACTTC.

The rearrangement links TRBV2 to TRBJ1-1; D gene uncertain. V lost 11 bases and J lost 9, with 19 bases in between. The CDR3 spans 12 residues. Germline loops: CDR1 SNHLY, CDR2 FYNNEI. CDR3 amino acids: CASAGSAPQAFF. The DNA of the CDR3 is TGTGCCTCTGCAGGATCAGCTCCCCAAGCTTTCTTT.

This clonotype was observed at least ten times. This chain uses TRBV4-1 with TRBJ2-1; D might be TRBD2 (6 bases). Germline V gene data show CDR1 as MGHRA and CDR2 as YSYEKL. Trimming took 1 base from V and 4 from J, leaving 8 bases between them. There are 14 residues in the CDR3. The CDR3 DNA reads TGCGCCAGCAGCCAAGGGGAGGAGTACAATGAGCAGTTCTTC. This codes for CASSQGEEYNEQFF.

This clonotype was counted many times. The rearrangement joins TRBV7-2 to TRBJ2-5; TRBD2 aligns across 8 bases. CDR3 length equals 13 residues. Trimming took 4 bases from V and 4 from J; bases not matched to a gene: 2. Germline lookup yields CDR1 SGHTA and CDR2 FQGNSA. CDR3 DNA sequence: TGTGCCAGCAGCTCAAGCGGGGGAGAGACCCAGTACTTC. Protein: CASSSSGGETQYF. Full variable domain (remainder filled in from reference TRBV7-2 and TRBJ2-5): GAGVSQSPSNKVTEKGKDVELRCDPISGHTALYWYRQSLGQGLEFLIYFQGNSAPDKSGLPSDRFSAERTGGSVSTLTIQRTQQEDSAVYLCASSSSGGETQYFGPGTRLLVL.

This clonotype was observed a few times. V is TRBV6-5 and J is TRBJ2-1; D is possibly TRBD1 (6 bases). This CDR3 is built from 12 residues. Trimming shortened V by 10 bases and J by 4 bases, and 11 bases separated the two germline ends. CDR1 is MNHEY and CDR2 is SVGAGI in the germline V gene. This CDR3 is CATSDRYNEQFF. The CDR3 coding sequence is TGTGCCACTAGTGACAGGTACAATGAGCAGTTCTTC.

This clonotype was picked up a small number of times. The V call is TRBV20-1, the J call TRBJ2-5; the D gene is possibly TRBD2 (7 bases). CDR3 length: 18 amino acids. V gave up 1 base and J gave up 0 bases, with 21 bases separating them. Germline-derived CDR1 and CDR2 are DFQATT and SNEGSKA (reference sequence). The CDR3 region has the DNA TGCAGTGCTAGAGGGGGAATCGGGGGGACAATGTACCAAGAGACCCAGTACTTC. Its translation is CSARGGIGGTMYQETQYF.

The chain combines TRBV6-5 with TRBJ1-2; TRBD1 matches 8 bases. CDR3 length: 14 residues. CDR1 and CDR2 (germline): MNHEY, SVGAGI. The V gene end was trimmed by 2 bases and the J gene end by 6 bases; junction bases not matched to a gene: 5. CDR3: CASSYPGQVDGYTF. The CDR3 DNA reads TGTGCCAGCAGTTACCCGGGACAGGTCGATGGCTACACCTTC.

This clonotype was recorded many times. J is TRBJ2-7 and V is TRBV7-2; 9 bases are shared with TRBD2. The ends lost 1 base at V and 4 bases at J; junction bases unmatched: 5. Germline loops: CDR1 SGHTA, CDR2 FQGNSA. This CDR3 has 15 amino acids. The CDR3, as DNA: TGTGCCAGCAGCTTAGACGCGGGAGGGAGATACGAGCAGTACTTC. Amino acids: CASSLDAGGRYEQYF. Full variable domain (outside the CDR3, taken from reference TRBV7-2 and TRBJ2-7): GAGVSQSPSNKVTEKGKDVELRCDPISGHTALYWYRQSLGQGLEFLIYFQGNSAPDKSGLPSDRFSAERTGGSVSTLTIQRTQQEDSAVYLCASSLDAGGRYEQYFGPGTRLTVT.

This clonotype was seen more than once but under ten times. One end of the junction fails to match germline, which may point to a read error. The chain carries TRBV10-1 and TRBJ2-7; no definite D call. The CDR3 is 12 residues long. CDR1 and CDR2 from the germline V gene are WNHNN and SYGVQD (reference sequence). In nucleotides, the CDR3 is TGCGCCAGCAGCGAGTCGATCAAGGAGCAGTACTTC. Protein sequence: CASSESIKEQYF.

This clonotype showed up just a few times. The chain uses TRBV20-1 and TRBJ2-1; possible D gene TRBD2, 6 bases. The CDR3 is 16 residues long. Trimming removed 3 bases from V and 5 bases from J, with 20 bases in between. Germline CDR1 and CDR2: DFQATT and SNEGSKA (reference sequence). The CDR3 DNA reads TGCAGTGCTAGTGACATAGGAAGGGGAGGCAACAATGAGCAGTTCTTC. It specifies CSASDIGRGGNNEQFF.

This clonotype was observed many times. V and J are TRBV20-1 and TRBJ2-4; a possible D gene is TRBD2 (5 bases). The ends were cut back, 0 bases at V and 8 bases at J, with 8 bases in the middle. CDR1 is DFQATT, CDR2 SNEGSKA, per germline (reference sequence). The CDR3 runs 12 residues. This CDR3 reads CSARDSGDIQYF. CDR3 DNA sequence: TGCAGTGCTAGAGACTCCGGGGACATTCAGTACTTC.

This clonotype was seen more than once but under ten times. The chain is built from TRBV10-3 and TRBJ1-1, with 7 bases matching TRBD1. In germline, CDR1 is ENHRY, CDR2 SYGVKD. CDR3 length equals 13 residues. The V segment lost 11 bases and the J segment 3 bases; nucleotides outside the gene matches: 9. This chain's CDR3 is CAVTRQGDTEAFF. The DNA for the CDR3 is TGTGCCGTCACGAGACAGGGAGACACTGAAGCTTTCTTT.

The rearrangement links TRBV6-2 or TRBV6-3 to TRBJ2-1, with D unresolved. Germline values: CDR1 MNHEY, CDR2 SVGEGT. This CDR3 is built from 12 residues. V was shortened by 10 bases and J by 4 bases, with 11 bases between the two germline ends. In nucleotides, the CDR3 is TGTGCCACCGTGAGATTATACAATGAGCAGTTCTTC. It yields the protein CATVRLYNEQFF.

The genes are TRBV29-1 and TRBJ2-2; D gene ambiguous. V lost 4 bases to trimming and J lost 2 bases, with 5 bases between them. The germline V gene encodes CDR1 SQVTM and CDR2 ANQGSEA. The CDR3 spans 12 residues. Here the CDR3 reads CSVGPNTGELFF. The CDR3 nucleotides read TGCAGCGTTGGTCCCAACACCGGGGAGCTGTTTTTT.

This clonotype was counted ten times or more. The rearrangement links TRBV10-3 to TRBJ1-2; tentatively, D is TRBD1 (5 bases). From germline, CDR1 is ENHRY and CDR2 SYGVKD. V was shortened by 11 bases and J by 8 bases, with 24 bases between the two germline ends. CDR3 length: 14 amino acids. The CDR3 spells CASTGQGTIIGYTF. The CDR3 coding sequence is TGTGCCTCTACCGGGCAGGGTACGATCATCGGCTACACCTTC.

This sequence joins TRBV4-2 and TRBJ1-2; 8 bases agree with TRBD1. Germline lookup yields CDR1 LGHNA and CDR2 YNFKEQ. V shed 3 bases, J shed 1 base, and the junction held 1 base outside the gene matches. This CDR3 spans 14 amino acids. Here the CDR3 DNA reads TGTGCCAGCAGCCACACAGGGGGTAACTATGGCTACACCTTC. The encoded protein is CASSHTGGNYGYTF.

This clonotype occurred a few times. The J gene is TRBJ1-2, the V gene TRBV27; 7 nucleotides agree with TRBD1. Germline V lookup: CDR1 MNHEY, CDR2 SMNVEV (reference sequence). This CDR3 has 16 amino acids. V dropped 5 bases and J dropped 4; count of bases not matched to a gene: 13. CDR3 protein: CASSLLAGGALYGYTF. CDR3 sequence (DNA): TGTGCCAGCAGTCTATTAGCAGGGGGTGCTCTCTATGGCTACACCTTC.

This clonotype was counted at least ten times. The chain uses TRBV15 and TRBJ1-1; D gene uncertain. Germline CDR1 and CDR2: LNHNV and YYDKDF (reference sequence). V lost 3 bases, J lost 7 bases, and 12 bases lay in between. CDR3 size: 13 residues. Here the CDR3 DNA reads TGTGCCACCAGCAGCCAACCGGAACGTGAAGCTTTCTTT. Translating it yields CATSSQPEREAFF. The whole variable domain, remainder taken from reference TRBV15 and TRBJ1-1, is DAMVIQNPRYQVTQFGKPVTLSCSQTLNHNVMYWYQQKSSQAPKLLFHYYDKDFNNEADTPDNFQSRRPNTSFCFLDIRSPGLGDTAMYLCATSSQPEREAFFGQGTRLTVV.

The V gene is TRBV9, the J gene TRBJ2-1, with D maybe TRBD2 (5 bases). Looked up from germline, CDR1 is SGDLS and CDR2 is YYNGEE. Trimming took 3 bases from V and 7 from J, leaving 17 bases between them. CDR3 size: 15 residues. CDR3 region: CASSAGRASLNEQFF. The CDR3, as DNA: TGTGCCAGCAGCGCGGGAAGGGCTAGCCTAAATGAGCAGTTCTTC.

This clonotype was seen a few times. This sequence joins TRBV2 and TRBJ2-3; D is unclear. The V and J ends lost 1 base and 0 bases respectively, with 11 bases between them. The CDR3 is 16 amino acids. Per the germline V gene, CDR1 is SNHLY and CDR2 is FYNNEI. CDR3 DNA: TGTGCCAGCAGTGAAGGGACCACACTTAGCACAGATACGCAGTATTTT. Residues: CASSEGTTLSTDTQYF.

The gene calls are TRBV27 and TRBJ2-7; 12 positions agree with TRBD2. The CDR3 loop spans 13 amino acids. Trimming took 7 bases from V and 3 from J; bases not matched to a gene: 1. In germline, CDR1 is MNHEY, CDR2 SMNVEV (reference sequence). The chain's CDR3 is CASKTSGGYEQYF. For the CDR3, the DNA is TGTGCCAGCAAGACTAGCGGGGGCTACGAGCAGTACTTC.

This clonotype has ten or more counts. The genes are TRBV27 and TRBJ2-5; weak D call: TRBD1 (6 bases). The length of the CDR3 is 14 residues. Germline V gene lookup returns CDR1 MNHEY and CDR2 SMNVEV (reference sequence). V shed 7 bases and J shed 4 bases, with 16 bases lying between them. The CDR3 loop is CASKDYRAGETQYF. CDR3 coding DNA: TGTGCCAGCAAAGACTACAGGGCCGGAGAGACCCAGTACTTC.

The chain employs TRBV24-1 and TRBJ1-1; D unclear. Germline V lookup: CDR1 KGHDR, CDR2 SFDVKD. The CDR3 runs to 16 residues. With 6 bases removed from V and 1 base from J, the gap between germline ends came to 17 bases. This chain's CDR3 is CATSIRMAGKNTEAFF. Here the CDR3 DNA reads TGTGCCACCAGTATACGGATGGCCGGTAAGAACACTGAAGCTTTCTTT.

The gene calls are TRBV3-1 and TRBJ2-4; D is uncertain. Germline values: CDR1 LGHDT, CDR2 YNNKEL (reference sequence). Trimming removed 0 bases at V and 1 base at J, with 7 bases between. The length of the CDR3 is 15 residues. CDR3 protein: CASSQEPRAKNIQYF. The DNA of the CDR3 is TGTGCCAGCAGCCAAGAACCCAGGGCCAAAAACATTCAGTACTTC. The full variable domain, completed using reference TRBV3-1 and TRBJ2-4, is DTAVSQTPKYLVTQMGNDKSIKCEQNLGHDTMYWYKQDSKKFLKIMFSYNNKELIINETVPNRFSPKSPDKAHLNLHINSLELGDSAVYFCASSQEPRAKNIQYFGAGTRLSVL.

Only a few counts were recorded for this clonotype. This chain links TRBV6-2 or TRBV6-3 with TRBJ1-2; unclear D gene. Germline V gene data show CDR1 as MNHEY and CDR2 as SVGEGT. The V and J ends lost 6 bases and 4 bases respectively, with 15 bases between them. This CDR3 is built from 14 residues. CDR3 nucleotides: TGTGCCAGCAGCTACCGGCCGGAGGGCTATGGCTACACCTTC. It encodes CASSYRPEGYGYTF.

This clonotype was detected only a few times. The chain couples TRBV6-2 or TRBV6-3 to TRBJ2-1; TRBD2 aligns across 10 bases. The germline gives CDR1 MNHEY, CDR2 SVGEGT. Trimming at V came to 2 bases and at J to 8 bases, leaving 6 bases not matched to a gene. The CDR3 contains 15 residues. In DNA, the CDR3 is TGTGCCAGCAGTTACGGGCTAGCGGGAGTCGATGAGCAGTTCTTC. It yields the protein CASSYGLAGVDEQFF.